This TCR beta chain was sequenced for a study of CD8+CD57+ T cells in acquired aplastic anemia. Genomic DNA, the template, was used for profiling of the TCR beta VDJ and CDR3. TCRdb re-called the reads with MiXCR, one entry per CDR3 protein. The sample consists of roughly 93,000 distinct CDR3 sequences, about 66% of them appearing once. V lost 1 base and J lost 9, with 12 bases in between. Germline V gene lookup returns CDR1 MGHDK and CDR2 SYGVNS. The CDR3 extends over 13 amino acids. The authors sequenced patients whose flow cytometry had shown CD8+CD57+ cell expansion. This sequence was found in a human donor with aplastic anemia. The sequenced sample consisted of sorted CD4+, CD8+, or CD8+CD57+ T cells (not recorded which) from PBMCs. This chain uses TRBV25-1 with TRBJ1-1, with D perhaps matching TRBD1 (5 bases). Here the CDR3 DNA reads TGTGCCAGCAGTGAATCTCGGGCGGGGCAAGCTTTCTTT. Translated, it gives CASSESRAGQAFF.